This TCR beta chain originates from a study of T cells after posttransplantation cyclophosphamide. This clone has a count of ten or more. Its antigen remains unidentified. Using immunoSEQ multiplex PCR, the repertoire was profiled, and TCRdb retains in-frame clones only, with some absent. In total the sample includes around 34,000 clones, none of them seen once. The related graft donor's blood sample was taken on the day of bone marrow donation. Points from the study as a whole: Later blood repertoires were often dominated by clones from the donor CD8+ memory compartment. TRB clonality was highly associated with recipient CMV seropositivity and reactivation. TRB overlap between skin or GI tissue T cells and blood was limited.

V lost 0 bases to trimming and J lost 4 bases; unmatched junction nucleotides: 6. CDR1 MNHEY and CDR2 SMNVEV come from the germline V gene (reference sequence). The CDR3 contains 18 residues. Sequencing was performed on PBMCs. This chain links TRBV27 with TRBJ2-1; the match to TRBD2 covers 13 bases. The clonotype comes from a man aged 50-59 years in good health, CMV-negative, and a related stem cell transplant donor. This CDR3 is CASSLSGTSGTLYNEQFF. The CDR3 DNA sequence: TGTGCCAGCAGTTTATCGGGGACTAGCGGGACGTTATACAATGAGCAGTTCTTC.